The T cell receptor (beta chain) described here comes from a study of control samples from healthy donors and cancer patients. Germline-derived CDR1 and CDR2 are MNHEY and SVGAGI. Trimming removed 5 bases from V and 1 base from J, with 9 bases in between. The CDR3 consists of 13 residues. Libraries were prepared by immunoSEQ multiplex PCR; TCRdb keeps only in-frame clonotypes and omits some of them. The sample consists of about 170,000 clones, about 86% of them appearing once. The clonotype comes from a woman in her twenties or thirties in good health. The sequenced sample was blood. The chain recombines TRBV6-5 with TRBJ2-7, with unresolved D. The CDR3 loop reads CASSPVRSYEQYF. The DNA for the CDR3 is TGTGCCAGCAGTCCCGTTAGGTCCTACGAGCAGTACTTC.